These 13 T cell receptor beta chains were all obtained from the same sample, sequenced in a study of T-cell reconstitution after alpha-beta-depleted transplantation in children. This sample's TCRbeta library carried unique molecular identifier barcodes. From the PCR reads, TCRdb called clonotypes with MiXCR, one entry per CDR3 protein. The sample contains around 680,000 distinct CDR3 sequences, 16% of which appear only once. The source material was PBMCs from the stem cell graft donor, sampled from the stem cell graft. Receptor source: a human donor who donated a stem cell graft to a child with acute myeloid leukemia.

This clonotype turned up a few times. The chain carries TRBV5-1 and TRBJ2-3; TRBD2 is a possible D gene (5 bases). The V gene lost 0 bases and the J gene lost 3 bases, with 11 bases spanning the gap. The CDR3 is 15 amino acids. CDR1 and CDR2 (germline): SGHRS, YFSETQ. CDR3 bases: TGCGCCAGCAGCTTGGAAGGGAGTTGGACAGATACGCAGTATTTT. Translation: CASSLEGSWTDTQYF.

This clonotype was recorded many times. The V and J genes are TRBV28 and TRBJ1-6; D is unclear. The CDR3 consists of 12 residues. CDR1 MDHEN and CDR2 SYDVKM come from the germline V gene. V lost 8 bases and J 7 bases, leaving 9 bases between the germline ends. CDR3 sequence (DNA): TGTGCCAGCCGAACCAGGAATTCACCCCTCCACTTT. Protein: CASRTRNSPLHF.

This clonotype was observed at least ten times. The chain has TRBV20-1 and TRBJ2-1; TRBD2 aligns across 9 bases. The CDR3 spans 16 residues. Per germline, CDR1 DFQATT and CDR2 SNEGSKA (reference sequence). V lost 6 bases, J lost 8 bases, and 17 bases stayed unmatched. Here the CDR3 reads CSADPSGGPIVDEQFF. The CDR3 region has the DNA TGCAGTGCCGACCCCAGCGGGGGGCCTATAGTCGATGAGCAGTTCTTC.

V and J are TRBV7-2 and TRBJ1-4, with D unresolved. The CDR3 is made up of 15 amino acids. V dropped 4 bases and J dropped 2 bases, with 11 bases sitting between them. CDR1 SGHTA and CDR2 FQGNSA come from the germline V gene. The CDR3 region is CASSSQITTNEKLFF. The CDR3, as DNA: TGTGCCAGCAGCTCTCAGATCACCACTAATGAAAAACTGTTTTTT.

This clonotype has only a few counts. The V call is TRBV12-3 or TRBV12-4, the J call TRBJ1-1; TRBD1 agrees at 8 bases. V lost 6 bases, J lost 5 bases, and 11 bases stayed unmatched. The length of the CDR3 is 15 residues. CDR3 protein: CASSPPDRGGTEAFF. CDR3 coding DNA: TGTGCCAGCAGCCCCCCTGACAGGGGAGGAACTGAAGCTTTCTTT.

This clonotype was found a few times. The chain carries TRBV4-3 and TRBJ1-6, with a possible D match to TRBD1 (6 bases). Germline lookup yields CDR1 LGHNA and CDR2 YSLEER. This CDR3 has 15 amino acids. Trimming cost V 2 bases and J 9 bases, with 14 bases left between them. The CDR3 reads CASSQTHLGASPLHF. The CDR3 DNA follows: TGCGCCAGCAGCCAAACCCACTTGGGGGCTTCACCCCTCCACTTT.

This clonotype was seen only a few times. V gene TRBV5-1 combines with J gene TRBJ2-6; no reliable D call. The CDR3 spans 15 residues. V dropped 5 bases and J dropped 4 bases, with 13 bases sitting between them. Germline-derived CDR1 and CDR2 are SGHRS and YFSETQ. The DNA of the CDR3 is TGCGCCAGCAGGACTTATTCTTGGGGGGCCAACGTCCTGACTTTC. Its translation: CASRTYSWGANVLTF.

Ten or more counts support this clonotype. The genes are TRBV20-1 and TRBJ1-6, with TRBD1 matching 7 bases. Germline assignment: CDR1 DFQATT and CDR2 SNEGSKA (reference sequence). V was clipped by 2 bases and J by 6 bases; unmatched bases: 4. This CDR3 is 14 amino acids long. The CDR3 DNA is TGCAGTGCTAGAAAGACAGGGATTAATTCACCCCTCCACTTT. This encodes CSARKTGINSPLHF.

This sequence joins TRBV5-6 and TRBJ2-7, with a weak D call TRBD2 (5 bases). The ends were cut back, 0 bases at V and 0 bases at J, with 13 bases in the middle. From germline, CDR1 is SGHDT and CDR2 YYEEEE. The CDR3 contains 16 residues. CDR3 sequence: CASSLVGRRSSYEQYV. The CDR3 DNA is TGTGCCAGCAGCTTGGTGGGCAGGAGGAGCTCCTACGAGCAGTACGTC.

Only a few counts were recorded for this clonotype. V gene TRBV5-6 combines with J gene TRBJ1-2, with D possibly matching TRBD1 (5 bases). Germline CDR1 SGHDT, CDR2 YYEEEE. V gave up 2 bases and J gave up 5 bases, with 13 bases separating them. The CDR3 covers 14 residues. As DNA, the CDR3 is TGTGCCAGCAGCTTCGCCGGGGGGTCATATGGCTACACCTTC. Its translation is CASSFAGGSYGYTF.

This clonotype has at least ten counts. The V gene is TRBV12-3 or TRBV12-4, the J gene TRBJ1-5; TRBD1 might be the D (6 bases). Trimming stripped 3 bases from V and 3 bases from J, with 15 bases between. This CDR3 has 16 residues. The CDR3 is CASSFGGPSLNQPQHF. The DNA of the CDR3 is TGTGCCAGCAGTTTCGGGGGCCCCAGTCTCAATCAGCCCCAGCATTTT.

V and J are TRBV7-2 and TRBJ1-1; D call uncertain. Trimming removed 0 bases at V and 1 base at J, with 6 bases between. This CDR3 is 14 amino acids long. Germline loops: CDR1 SGHTA, CDR2 FQGNSA. The CDR3 DNA reads TGTGCCAGCAGCTTAGCAGAAACGAACACTGAAGCTTTCTTT. As protein: CASSLAETNTEAFF.

The rearrangement uses TRBV12-3 or TRBV12-4 and TRBJ1-5, with D possibly matching TRBD1 (6 bases). The V end lost 3 bases, the J end lost 4 bases, and 10 bases lay between the germline ends. The CDR3 sequence is 14 residues long. CDR3 residues: CASSFRQANQPQHF. Written as DNA, the CDR3 is TGTGCCAGCAGTTTTCGACAGGCTAATCAGCCCCAGCATTTT.